This is a list of T cell receptor beta chains from one sample in a study of vaccination effects on CD4 cells after COVID-19. Their recognized antigens are unknown. Produced via immunoSEQ multiplex PCR; TCRdb's table is partial and in-frame only. This table holds tens of thousands of clones, approximately 76% found once. Sample: CD4+ T cells from PBMCs cultured with HCoV-NL63 spike peptides, taken before COVID-19 vaccination. These receptor sequences come from a human donor who received a COVID-19 vaccine. The CDR3 runs from the conserved cysteine through the conserved F or W. D genes are given only for firm matches. Expanded clones get a size class; other rows say once, few or many, or leave the size out.

>-|TRBV7-9|TRBJ2-1|-
TGTGCCAGCAGCTTAGCCAGAAACAATGAGCAGTTCTTC
CASSLARNNEQFF
>-|TRBV27|TRBJ1-6|-
TGTGCCAGCAGTTTCAGACAGTCTCAAAATTCACCCCTCCACTTT
CASSFRQSQNSPLHF
>-|TRBV30|TRBJ1-4|-
TGTGCCTGGAGGAGGGCGAGGGAAGAGGTTTCGACTAATGAAAAACTGTTTTTT
CAWRRAREEVSTNEKLFF
>TRBD1|TRBV5-6|TRBJ1-2|-
TGTGCCAGCAGCTTAGGAGGACAGGAGAGAGCTAACTATGGCTACACCTTC
CASSLGGQERANYGYTF
>TRBD1|TRBV18|TRBJ2-1|-
TGTGCCAGCTCACCCCCACAGGGGCTAGGTTCGGCTGAGCAGTTCTTC
CASSPPQGLGSAEQFF
>-|TRBV12-3/TRBV12-4|TRBJ1-6|-
TGTGCCAGCAGTTTTGGTAATTCACCCCTCCACTTT
CASSFGNSPLHF
>-|TRBV5-1|TRBJ1-1|-
TGCGCCAGCAGCTTGGTGGGGGACACTGAAGCTTTCTTT
CASSLVGDTEAFF
>-|TRBV6-5|TRBJ1-3|-
TGTGCCAGCACGTCAGCACTCTCTGGAAACACCATATATTTT
CASTSALSGNTIYF
>TRBD1|TRBV24-1|TRBJ2-1|-
TGTGCCACCAGTGAGACCACTGGACAGGGCGTCGGCAATGAGCAGTTCTTC
CATSETTGQGVGNEQFF
>-|TRBV10-1|TRBJ2-2|-
TGCGCCAGCAGTGTCGGAGGGCGGTATAGCGGGGAGCTGTTTTTT
CASSVGGRYSGELFF
>-|TRBV2|TRBJ2-1|once
TGTGCCAGCAGTGAAGTCAGGTCCTACAATGAGCAGTTCTTC
CASSEVRSYNEQFF
>TRBD1|TRBV2|TRBJ2-2|few
TGTGCCAGCAGTGTTCGCCGGGACAGGGAGAGGGAGCTGTTTTTT
CASSVRRDRERELFF
>-|TRBV7-2|TRBJ2-3|-
TGTGCCAGCAGCTTTACACAGGACGGAGATACGCAGTATTTT
CASSFTQDGDTQYF
>TRBD1|TRBV6-5|TRBJ2-2|-
TGTGCCAGCAGACTGGACAGGAGCACCGGGGAGCTGTTTTTT
CASRLDRSTGELFF
>TRBD1|TRBV18|TRBJ1-1|-
TGTGCCAGCTCACCACAGCGGGACAGGGGTTTGAGCACTGAAGCTTTCTTT
CASSPQRDRGLSTEAFF
>TRBD1|TRBV24-1|TRBJ1-6|-
TGTGCCACCAGTGATGCTAGACAGGGAGAGAGGTCACCCCTCCACTTT
CATSDARQGERSPLHF
>-|TRBV5-8|TRBJ2-5|-
TGTGCCAGCAGCCTCAGTAGACTAGACCAAGAGACCCAGTACTTC
CASSLSRLDQETQYF
>TRBD1|TRBV24-1|TRBJ2-2|-
TGTGCCACCAGAGGGACAGGGGAGAATTGGGAGCTGTTTTTT
CATRGTGENWELFF
>-|TRBV24-1|TRBJ1-4|-
TGTGCCACCAGTGCGCGAGGTGAAGGGGAAGAAAAACTGTTTTTT
CATSARGEGEEKLFF
>-|TRBV5-5|TRBJ1-3|-
TGTGCCAGCGCCTCGAGGGGGGACTCTGGAAACACCATATATTTT
CASASRGDSGNTIYF
>-|TRBV5-1|TRBJ1-2|few
TGCGCCAGCAGCTTGGCCGCGGATGTGGGCTATGGCTACACCTTC
CASSLAADVGYGYTF
>-|TRBV19|TRBJ1-2|few
TGTGCCAGTAACGAAGGGTATGGCTACACCTTC
CASNEGYGYTF
>TRBD1|TRBV5-1|TRBJ1-4|-
TGCGCCAGCAGCTTGGGTACAGGGGAAGAGGGAAAACTGTTTTTT
CASSLGTGEEGKLFF
>-|TRBV4-2|TRBJ2-3|-
TGTGCCAGCAGCCAAGGGACAGCGGGGTTGGGTCAGGGTAGGGATACGCAGTATTTT
CASSQGTAGLGQGRDTQYF
>-|TRBV18|TRBJ1-3|-
TGTGCCAGCTCACCCCAGGGTCATAGAAACACCATATATTTT
CASSPQGHRNTIYF
>TRBD1|TRBV4-1|TRBJ1-5|-
TGCGCCAGCAGCCAAGTGGGGGGACAGGGGGTCTATCAGCCCCAGCATTTT
CASSQVGGQGVYQPQHF
>-|TRBV19|TRBJ2-3|-
TGTGCCAGTAAAACCGGGGCACAACTTGGGACAGATACGCAGTATTTT
CASKTGAQLGTDTQYF
>-|TRBV7-3|TRBJ2-4|-
TGTGCCAGCAGCTTAAGGGGCGGATCAAACATTCAGTACTTC
CASSLRGGSNIQYF
>-|TRBV29-1|TRBJ1-1|-
TGCAGCGTGTTCAGAAACACTGAAGCTTTCTTT
CSVFRNTEAFF
>-|TRBV24-1|TRBJ2-5|-
TGTGCCACCAGTCCGAATTTCCCTGAAGAGACCCAGTACTTC
CATSPNFPEETQYF
>-|TRBV28|TRBJ1-5|-
TGTGCCAGCAGTTCCCATCAGCCCCAGCATTTT
CASSSHQPQHF
>TRBD1|TRBV6-5|TRBJ1-2|-
TGTGCCAGCAGTAAATTAGACAGGGAACGGGGCTACACCTTC
CASSKLDRERGYTF
>-|TRBV19|TRBJ2-1|-
TGTGCCAGTAGTATTTTGGGAGATTTGAGGCCGGGCGAGCAGTTCTTC
CASSILGDLRPGEQFF
>TRBD2|TRBV7-3|TRBJ2-3|-
TGTGCCAGCAGCATAATAGCGGGGGGCGGCACAGATACGCAGTATTTT
CASSIIAGGGTDTQYF
>-|TRBV3-1/TRBV3-2|TRBJ1-5|few
TGTGCCAGCAGCAGTCAGGGGCGGAATCAGCCCCAGCATTTT
CASSSQGRNQPQHF
>-|TRBV30|TRBJ1-4|-
TGTGCCTGGAGTCCGTTAAATGAAAAACTGTTTTTT
CAWSPLNEKLFF
>TRBD1|TRBV9|TRBJ2-4|few
TGTGCCAGCAGCGTAGATGGGGACAGTCCTTCTCTAGCCAAAAACATTCAGTACTTC
CASSVDGDSPSLAKNIQYF
>TRBD1|TRBV7-7|TRBJ2-1|-
TGTGCCAGCAGCCTACACGAGGGGGACAGCTACAATGAGCAGTTCTTC
CASSLHEGDSYNEQFF
>TRBD1|TRBV19|TRBJ1-5|-
TGTGCCAGTAGTCGTGGGACAGCCAATCAGCCCCAGCATTTT
CASSRGTANQPQHF
>-|TRBV18|TRBJ1-6|few
TGTGCCAGCTCACCACCTCTACCCGGACGGAATTCACCCCTCCACTTT
CASSPPLPGRNSPLHF
>-|TRBV5-6|TRBJ2-2|-
TGTGCCAGCAGCTTGGGACAGATAAACACCGGGGAGCTGTTTTTT
CASSLGQINTGELFF
>-|TRBV24-1|TRBJ2-2|-
TGTGCCACCAGTGATCTACCTGCGGAGGGAACCGGGGAGCTGTTTTTT
CATSDLPAEGTGELFF
>-|TRBV5-1|TRBJ1-4|-
TGCGCCAGCAGCTTGGTGCGCGGTGGTAATGAAAAACTGTTTTTT
CASSLVRGGNEKLFF
>-|TRBV2|TRBJ1-2|-
TGTGCCAGCACTCGACAGTGGGGCTATGGCTACACCTTC
CASTRQWGYGYTF
>-|TRBV20-1|TRBJ2-1|-
TGCAGTGCTAGTCGGTCGGACGGAGCCTACAATGAGCAGTTCTTC
CSASRSDGAYNEQFF